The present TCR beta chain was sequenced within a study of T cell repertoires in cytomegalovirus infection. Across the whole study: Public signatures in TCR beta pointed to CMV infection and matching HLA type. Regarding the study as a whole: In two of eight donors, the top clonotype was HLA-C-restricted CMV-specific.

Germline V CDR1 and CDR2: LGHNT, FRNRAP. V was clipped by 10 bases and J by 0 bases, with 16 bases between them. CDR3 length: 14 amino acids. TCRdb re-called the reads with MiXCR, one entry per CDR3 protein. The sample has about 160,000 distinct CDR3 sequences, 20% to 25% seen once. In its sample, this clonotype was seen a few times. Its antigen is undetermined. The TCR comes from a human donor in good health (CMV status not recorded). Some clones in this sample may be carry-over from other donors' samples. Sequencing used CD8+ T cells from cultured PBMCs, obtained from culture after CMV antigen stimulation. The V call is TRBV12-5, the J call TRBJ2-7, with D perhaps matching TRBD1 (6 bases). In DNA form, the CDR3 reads TGTGCTACAAGGCCAAGGGACAACTCCTACGAGCAGTACTTC. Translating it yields CATRPRDNSYEQYF. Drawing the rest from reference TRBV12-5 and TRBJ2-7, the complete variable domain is DARVTQTPRHKVTEMGQEVTMRCQPILGHNTVFWYRQTMMQGLELLAYFRNRAPLDDSGMPKDRFSAEMPDATLATLKIQPSEPRDSAVYFCATRPRDNSYEQYFGPGTRLTVT.